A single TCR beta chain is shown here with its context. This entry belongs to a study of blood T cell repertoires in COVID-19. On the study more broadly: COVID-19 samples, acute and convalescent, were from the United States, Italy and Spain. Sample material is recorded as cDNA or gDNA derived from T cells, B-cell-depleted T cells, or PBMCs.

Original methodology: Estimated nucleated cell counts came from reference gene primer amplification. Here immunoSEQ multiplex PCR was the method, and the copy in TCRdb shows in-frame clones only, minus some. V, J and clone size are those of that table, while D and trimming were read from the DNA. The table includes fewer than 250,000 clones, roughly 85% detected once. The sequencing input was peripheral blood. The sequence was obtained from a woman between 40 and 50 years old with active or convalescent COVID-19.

CDR3 amino acids: CASSPRWDSRAGYTF. As DNA, the CDR3 is TGTGCCAGCAGTCCTAGATGGGACAGTAGGGCCGGCTACACCTTC. J is TRBJ1-2 and V is TRBV6-5, with 7 nucleotides matching TRBD1. Germline trimming cut 5 bases from V and 8 bases from J; bases unmatched to any gene: 14. The CDR3 is 15 amino acids. CDR1 and CDR2 from the germline V gene are MNHEY and SVGAGI.